These 14 T cell receptor beta chains originate from one sample sequenced in a study of T cells in Graves' hyperthyroidism and ophthalmopathy. The TCR beta CDR3 regions underwent amplification using RNA transcripts as the source. The TCR CDR3 was amplified in a first-round RT-PCR using the HTBI primer set. One entry per CDR3 protein, called by TCRdb with MiXCR from the multiplex PCR reads. The sample has 450,000 to 500,000 distinct CDR3 sequences, 20% to 25% seen once. Sequences were obtained from blood. The source is a woman between 65 and 79 years old with Graves' ophthalmopathy.

This sequence joins TRBV20-1 and TRBJ1-2; 9 positions match TRBD1. Germline CDR1 reads DFQATT; CDR2 reads SNEGSKA (reference sequence). J gave up 7 bases and V 5 bases, and 8 bases lay outside the gene matches. The CDR3 is 13 amino acids. The CDR3 DNA reads TGCAGTGCTCCACCACAGGGGGCAGGTGGCTACACCTTC. Translating it yields CSAPPQGAGGYTF.

This clonotype was recorded many times. The chain combines TRBV2 with TRBJ2-5; the match to TRBD2 covers 11 bases. Germline assignment: CDR1 SNHLY and CDR2 FYNNEI. J was trimmed by 4 bases and V by 1 base; bases with no gene match: 5. The CDR3 is 16 amino acids. The CDR3 DNA reads TGTGCCAGCAGTGAAGGGCTAGCGGGAGGATCAGAGACCCAGTACTTC. This encodes CASSEGLAGGSETQYF. The variable domain in full, completed from reference TRBV2 and TRBJ2-5, reads EPEVTQTPSHQVTQMGQEVILRCVPISNHLYFYWYRQILGQKVEFLVSFYNNEISEKSEIFDDQFSVERPDGSNFTLKIRSTKLEDSAMYFCASSEGLAGGSETQYFGPGTRLLVL.

V usage is TRBV9 and J usage is TRBJ2-1; 13 bases fit TRBD2. The CDR3 sequence is 16 residues long. V lost 4 bases, J lost 9 bases, and 10 bases stayed unmatched. CDR1 is SGDLS, CDR2 YYNGEE, per germline. The CDR3, as DNA: TGTGCCAGCAGCTCCCCCGGGACTAGCGGGATGAGTGAGCAGTTCTTC. Its protein product is CASSSPGTSGMSEQFF.

As regards this clonotype: A read error may account for a junction end that differs from germline. CDR3 protein: CASSSPPRGLNTAAFF. CDR3 nucleotides: TGTGCCAGCAGTTCACCCCCCAGGGGGTTGAACACTGCAGCTTTCTTT. This rearrangement joins TRBV28 to TRBJ1-1; 7 positions match TRBD1. Per germline, CDR1 MDHEN and CDR2 SYDVKM. CDR3 length equals 16 residues.

The chain combines TRBV19 with TRBJ1-2; a weak D match, TRBD1 (6 bases). This CDR3 region has 16 residues. V dropped 5 bases and J dropped 0 bases, with 16 bases sitting between them. The germline V gene has CDR1 LNHDA and CDR2 SQIVND (reference sequence). The CDR3 loop reads CASSAQTGIPNYGYTF. The DNA of the CDR3 is TGTGCCAGTAGTGCGCAAACAGGGATCCCTAACTATGGCTACACCTTC. Filled out from reference TRBV19 and TRBJ1-2, the complete variable domain reads DGGITQSPKYLFRKEGQNVTLSCEQNLNHDAMYWYRQDPGQGLRLIYYSQIVNDFQKGDIAEGYSVSREKKESFPLTVTSAQKNPTAFYLCASSAQTGIPNYGYTFGSGTRLTVV.

The V call is TRBV7-6, the J call TRBJ2-5, with TRBD2 identical over 10 bases. CDR3 size: 17 residues. J was trimmed by 4 bases and V by 6 bases; bases with no gene match: 14. Germline CDR1 is SGHVS and CDR2 is FNYEAQ. In DNA form, the CDR3 reads TGTGCCAGCAGTTCGGTAGGACTAGCGGCCATGGGAGAGACCCAGTACTTC. It encodes CASSSVGLAAMGETQYF.

This clonotype was recorded a few times. The CDR3 sequence is CSASDSGGRETQYF. CDR3 coding DNA: TGCAGTGCATCCGACTCAGGGGGTAGAGAGACCCAGTACTTC. This sequence joins TRBV20-1 and TRBJ2-5, with 7 positions matching TRBD1. Trimming at V came to 6 bases and at J to 4 bases, leaving 11 bases not matched to a gene. This CDR3 spans 14 amino acids. Germline CDR1 and CDR2: DFQATT and SNEGSKA (reference sequence).

This clonotype was detected many times. The chain recombines TRBV6-2 or TRBV6-3 with TRBJ1-1; D remains unclear. The CDR3 loop spans 14 amino acids. Deletions cut 6 bases from V and 6 bases from J, with 17 bases between. The V gene's germline CDR1 is MNHEY and CDR2 SVGEGT. The CDR3 DNA reads as TGTGCCAGCAGAACGGTCGGACGTGTGTCTGAAGCTTTCTTT. Amino acids: CASRTVGRVSEAFF.

This clonotype was counted at least ten times. The V call is TRBV7-2, the J call TRBJ2-3; TRBD2 aligns across 10 bases. The CDR3 loop spans 15 amino acids. Germline V lookup: CDR1 SGHTA, CDR2 FQGNSA. After removal of 5 bases from V and 5 bases from J, the junction contained 7 bases not matched to a gene. The CDR3 region has the DNA TGTGCCAGCAGCCCTAGCGGGAGAGGTGGAGATACGCAGTATTTT. Translating it yields CASSPSGRGGDTQYF.

The genes are TRBV3-1 and TRBJ1-1; no clear D gene. The germline V and J ends were trimmed by 3 bases and 1 base, with 9 bases remaining between them. This CDR3 has 14 amino acids. Germline-derived CDR1 and CDR2 are LGHDT and YNNKEL (reference sequence). The CDR3 bases are TGTGCCAGCAGCCACTTAGTAGAGAACACTGAAGCTTTCTTT. It is translated as CASSHLVENTEAFF.

The V and J genes are TRBV28 and TRBJ2-3, with TRBD2 identical over 15 bases. From germline, CDR1 is MDHEN and CDR2 SYDVKM. The junction had 6 bases not matched to a gene; V was cut back by 4 bases and J by 4 bases. The CDR3 has 17 residues. CDR3: CASSSQGLAGGADTQYF. For the CDR3, the DNA is TGTGCCAGCAGTTCACAGGGACTAGCGGGAGGAGCAGATACGCAGTATTTT.

The chain carries TRBV6-2 or TRBV6-3 and TRBJ2-3; D is tentatively TRBD1 or TRBD2 (5 bases each). Germline V gene lookup returns CDR1 MNHEY and CDR2 SVGEGT. The CDR3 runs 15 residues. The V end was cut by 3 bases, the J end by 2 bases, with 12 bases between. The CDR3 nucleotides are TGTGCCAGCAGTTATTCGGGGCTGTCCACAGATACGCAGTATTTT. This encodes CASSYSGLSTDTQYF.

This clonotype was seen many times. V and J are TRBV28 and TRBJ2-7, with D possibly matching TRBD1 (6 bases). Germline CDR1 is MDHEN and CDR2 is SYDVKM. Between the trimmed V and J ends, which lost 5 bases and 3 bases, there was a span of 17 bases. There are 15 residues in the CDR3. The chain's CDR3 is CASSAPRDTYYEQYF. The CDR3 nucleotides read TGTGCCAGCAGTGCTCCCCGGGACACCTACTACGAGCAGTACTTC.

This clonotype was counted between two and nine times. The V and J genes are TRBV28 and TRBJ2-5, with 10 bases identical to TRBD2. CDR3 length: 17 amino acids. Losses at the gene ends were 5 bases for V and 5 bases for J; bases not matched to a gene: 14. Looked up from germline, CDR1 is MDHEN and CDR2 is SYDVKM. This CDR3 reads CASSPSQLAGVGETQYF. CDR3 nucleotides: TGTGCCAGCAGTCCCAGCCAGCTAGCGGGAGTAGGCGAGACCCAGTACTTC.